Sequencing of this T cell receptor (beta chain) was carried out in a study of cytomegalovirus exposure and HLA in healthy donors. Study information: The study's early data release held around 85 million unique TCRs from HLA-typed donors.

The germline gives CDR1 LNHDA, CDR2 SQIVND (reference sequence). V gave up 8 bases and J gave up 0 bases, with 17 bases separating them. This CDR3 is built from 16 residues. Primers included in the PCR were 60 Vbeta and 13 Jbeta primers. Measured with immunoSEQ multiplex PCR; TCRdb has only the in-frame clones, and not every one. Counted here are around 130,000 clones, 80% occurring once; the ten biggest clones make up 4.5% to 5.5%. The rearrangement joins TRBV19 to TRBJ1-5, with D maybe TRBD1 (5 bases). Sample: PBMCs. The sequence was obtained from a man aged 25 to 40 in good health and CMV-seronegative. The CDR3 loop reads CASEGQNGLSNQPQHF. For the CDR3, the DNA is TGTGCCAGTGAAGGACAAAACGGCCTTAGCAATCAGCCCCAGCATTTT.